One and the same sample provided the 15 T cell receptor beta chains below, sequenced in a study of T cell responses to AZD1222 COVID-19 vaccine. Repertoires were generated with immunoSEQ multiplex PCR, while TCRdb's copy carries only in-frame clones and drops some. The data show more than 70,000 clones, around 83% seen once. This sample comprised peripheral blood, obtained on day 0 of AZD1222 vaccination. All receptors derive from an adult in good health.

V and J are TRBV7-8 and TRBJ2-1; TRBD2 aligns across 15 bases. This CDR3 has 18 amino acids. Germline V CDR1 and CDR2: SGHVS, FQNEAQ. The V gene end was trimmed by 5 bases and the J gene end by 1 base; junction bases not matched to a gene: 6. The CDR3 protein is CASSTRTSGGASYNEQFF. The CDR3 nucleotides read TGTGCCAGCAGCACTAGGACTAGCGGGGGGGCTTCCTACAATGAGCAGTTCTTC.

V is TRBV7-9 and J is TRBJ1-1; D possibly corresponds to TRBD1 (5 bases). V lost 5 bases, J lost 3 bases, and 7 bases lay in between. This CDR3 has 12 residues. Germline V gene sequence: CDR1 SEHNR, CDR2 FQNEAQ (reference sequence). The CDR3 nucleotides are TGTGCCAGCAGCCGAGGGGACACTGAAGCTTTCTTT. Encoded protein: CASSRGDTEAFF. The full variable domain, with the rest looked up from reference TRBV7-9 and TRBJ1-1, is DTGVSQNPRHKITKRGQNVTFRCDPISEHNRLYWYRQTLGQGPEFLTYFQNEAQLEKSRLLSDRFSAERPKGSFSTLEIQRTEQGDSAMYLCASSRGDTEAFFGQGTRLTVV.

The rearrangement joins TRBV21-1 to TRBJ2-7. TRBV21-1 is listed as a pseudogene. The CDR3 has 17 residues. CDR3 amino acids: CASSKALCSRPLYEQYF. CDR3 bases: TGTGCCAGCAGCAAAGCGCTTTGTAGTCGACCCCTCTACGAGCAGTACTTC.

The V call is TRBV7-2, the J call TRBJ1-5; D remains ambiguous. Germline CDR1 reads SGHTA; CDR2 reads FQGNSA. V lost 6 bases and J lost 5, with 11 bases in between. The CDR3 loop spans 13 amino acids. The CDR3 sequence is CASSQSSYQPQHF. CDR3 in DNA: TGTGCCAGCAGTCAGTCCAGCTATCAGCCCCAGCATTTT.

The V call is TRBV9, the J call TRBJ2-5, with 13 nucleotides matching TRBD2. The trim removed 3 bases at V and 1 base at J, leaving 3 bases unmatched. The CDR3 is made up of 16 amino acids. Per the germline V gene, CDR1 is SGDLS and CDR2 is YYNGEE. The CDR3 loop is CASSAGTSGVQETQYF. The CDR3 DNA is TGTGCCAGCAGCGCCGGGACTAGCGGGGTCCAAGAGACCCAGTACTTC.

V usage is TRBV18 and J usage is TRBJ2-4, with TRBD2 matching over 7 bases. With V trimmed by 1 base and J by 9 bases, 6 bases remained unmatched. Germline CDR1 KGHSH, CDR2 LQKENI. The CDR3 spans 14 residues. The CDR3 reads CASSPRGGLSIQYF. Here the CDR3 DNA reads TGTGCCAGCTCACCACGGGGGGGTTTAAGCATTCAGTACTTC.

This clone has a handful of counts. The genes are TRBV6-5 and TRBJ2-1, with 8 positions matching TRBD2. The CDR3 extends over 16 amino acids. V gave up 0 bases and J gave up 5 bases; unmatched junction bases: 6. Germline CDR1 MNHEY, CDR2 SVGAGI. CDR3 DNA sequence: TGTGCCAGCAGTTACTCGGGGAGCGGGGGTAACAATGAGCAGTTCTTC. It codes for CASSYSGSGGNNEQFF.

This clone was seen a handful of times. The CDR3: CASSLYSKLASTYQPQHF. CDR3 in DNA: TGTGCCAGCAGCTTGTATTCTAAATTGGCCTCCACCTATCAGCCCCAGCATTTT. This chain connects TRBV5-6 to TRBJ1-5; no firm D call. The CDR3 extends over 18 amino acids. V was cut by 1 base and J by 5 bases, with 22 bases left in between. Germline CDR1 reads SGHDT; CDR2 reads YYEEEE.

V gene TRBV11-3 combines with J gene TRBJ1-6; D is uncertain. V was trimmed by 2 bases and J by 7 bases, leaving 6 bases between them. Germline V gene lookup returns CDR1 SGHNT and CDR2 YENEEA. There are 13 residues in the CDR3. The CDR3 loop reads CASSLSRNSPLHF. CDR3 DNA sequence: TGTGCCAGCAGCTTATCAAGAAATTCACCCCTCCACTTT. Using reference TRBV11-3 and TRBJ1-6 for the parts outside the CDR3, the full variable domain is EAGVVQSPRYKIIEKKQPVAFWCNPISGHNTLYWYLQNLGQGPELLIRYENEEAVDDSQLPKDRFSAERLKGVDSTLKIQPAELGDSAVYLCASSLSRNSPLHFGNGTRLTVT.

The rearrangement uses TRBV7-6 and TRBJ2-1, with D tentatively TRBD1 (5 bases). The germline gives CDR1 SGHVS, CDR2 FNYEAQ. V was pared by 0 bases and J by 7 bases, with 13 bases between. This CDR3 is built from 15 residues. Written as DNA, the CDR3 is TGTGCCAGCAGCTTAGCGTGGGGCTCCGGGAATGAGCAGTTCTTC. Translated: CASSLAWGSGNEQFF.

The V gene is TRBV2, the J gene TRBJ2-7; possible D gene TRBD1, 6 bases. The V end lost 6 bases, the J end lost 2 bases, and 14 bases lay between the germline ends. Germline lookup yields CDR1 SNHLY and CDR2 FYNNEI. The CDR3 extends over 14 amino acids. CDR3 in amino acids: CASRAGQMAYEQYF. In nucleotides, the CDR3 is TGTGCCAGCAGAGCCGGACAGATGGCCTACGAGCAGTACTTC.

V and J are TRBV7-8 and TRBJ2-3, with 9 positions matching TRBD2. This CDR3 is built from 15 residues. Germline loops: CDR1 SGHVS, CDR2 FQNEAQ. Germline trimming cut 5 bases from V and 2 bases from J; bases unmatched to any gene: 5. CDR3: CASSLPSGTTDTQYF. In DNA form, the CDR3 reads TGTGCCAGCAGCCTACCTAGCGGGACCACAGATACGCAGTATTTT.

There are a few counts of this clone. V usage is TRBV9 and J usage is TRBJ1-2; TRBD1 matches 9 bases. The germline CDR1 and CDR2 sequences are SGDLS and YYNGEE. CDR3 length: 16 residues. Trimming at V came to 3 bases and at J to 2 bases, leaving 8 bases not matched to a gene. For the CDR3, the DNA is TGTGCCAGCAGCGCGACCGGGACAGGGTACAACTATGGCTACACCTTC. It translates to CASSATGTGYNYGYTF. The entire variable domain, with the rest obtained from reference TRBV9 and TRBJ1-2, is as follows: DSGVTQTPKHLITATGQRVTLRCSPRSGDLSVYWYQQSLDQGLQFLIQYYNGEERAKGNILERFSAQQFPDLHSELNLSSLELGDSALYFCASSATGTGYNYGYTFGSGTRLTVV.

V is TRBV3-1 (or the pseudogene TRBV3-2) and J is TRBJ1-6; possible D gene TRBD1, 5 bases. CDR3 length: 14 amino acids. Germline CDR1 LGHDT, CDR2 YNNKEL (reference sequence). V lost 6 bases, J lost 7 bases, and 13 bases lay in between. This CDR3 is CASRPNEGNSPLHF. As DNA, the CDR3 is TGTGCCAGCAGACCTAATGAGGGGAATTCACCCCTCCACTTT.

CDR3 region: CASSQGVLGTGELFF. CDR3 sequence (DNA): TGCGCCAGCAGCCAAGGAGTTCTTGGCACCGGGGAGCTGTTTTTT. J is TRBJ2-2 and V is TRBV4-3; D ambiguous. The CDR3 has 15 residues. Trimming shortened V by 1 base and J by 4 bases, and 10 bases separated the two germline ends. CDR1 and CDR2 (germline): LGHNA, YSLEER.